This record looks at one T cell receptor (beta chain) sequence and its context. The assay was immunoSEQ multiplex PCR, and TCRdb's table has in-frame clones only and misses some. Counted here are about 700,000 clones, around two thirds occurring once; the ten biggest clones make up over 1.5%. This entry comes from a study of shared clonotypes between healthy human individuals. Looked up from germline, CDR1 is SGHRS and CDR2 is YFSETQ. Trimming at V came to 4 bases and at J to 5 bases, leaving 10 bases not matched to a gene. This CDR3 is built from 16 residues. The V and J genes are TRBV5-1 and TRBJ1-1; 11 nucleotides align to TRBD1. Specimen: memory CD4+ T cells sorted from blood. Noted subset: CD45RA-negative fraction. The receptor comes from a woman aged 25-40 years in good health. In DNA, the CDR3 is TGCGCCAGCAGCCCTCCGGACAGGGGGCTGGGTACTGAAGCTTTCTTT. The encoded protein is CASSPPDRGLGTEAFF.